This entry describes one T cell receptor (beta chain). No antigen is known for it. This sample stems from a study of CD8 T cells in Susac syndrome. Study results and limitations: The study admitted that it had a relatively small number of individuals in its TCR sequencing and HLA analysis.

The CDR3 has 15 residues. Trimming left V 4 bases short and J 0 bases short, with 13 bases between. Germline CDR1 SQVTM, CDR2 ANQGSEA. Healthy donors formed controls matched for age and sex. Negative isolation yielded CD4+ and CD8+ T cells, and FACS enriched TEMRA cells. Random hexamers were used to reverse transcribe an amount of roughly 0.45 to 1 ug RNA. An immunoSEQ multiplex PCR generated amplified TCR beta CDR3 products spanning 54 Vbeta and 13 Jbeta. Via MiXCR, TCRdb re-called the immunoSEQ multiplex PCR reads, giving one row per CDR3 protein. The top ten clones hold around 0.087% of a sample with 95,000 to 150,000 distinct CDR3 sequences, around 94% of them seen once.

Sequences were obtained from CD4+ T cells from PBMCs. The chain links TRBV29-1 to TRBJ2-1; D is uncertain. This TCR derives from a human donor in good health. The CDR3 loop is CSVVKAESSYNEQFF. CDR3 nucleotide sequence: TGCAGCGTTGTCAAGGCGGAGAGCTCCTACAATGAGCAGTTCTTC.